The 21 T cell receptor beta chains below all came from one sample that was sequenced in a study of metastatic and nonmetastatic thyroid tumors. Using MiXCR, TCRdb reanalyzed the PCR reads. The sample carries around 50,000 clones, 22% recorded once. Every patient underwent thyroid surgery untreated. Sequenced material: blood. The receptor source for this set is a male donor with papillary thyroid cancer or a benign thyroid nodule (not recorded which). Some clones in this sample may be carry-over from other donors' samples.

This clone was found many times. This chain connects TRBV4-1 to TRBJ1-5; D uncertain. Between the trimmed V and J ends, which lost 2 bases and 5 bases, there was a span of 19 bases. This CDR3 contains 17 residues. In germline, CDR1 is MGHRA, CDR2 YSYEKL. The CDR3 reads CASSQKVQFGWDQPQHF. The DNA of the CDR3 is TGCGCCAGCAGCCAAAAGGTCCAATTTGGGTGGGATCAGCCCCAGCATTTT.

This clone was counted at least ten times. CDR3 coding DNA: TGCGCCAGCAGCTCAAGTACTAGCGGTTTCTACGAGCAGTACTTC. Its protein is CASSSSTSGFYEQYF. The V gene is TRBV5-1, the J gene TRBJ2-7, with 8 bases matching TRBD2. Trimming at V came to 3 bases and at J to 3 bases, leaving 8 bases not matched to a gene. The CDR3 contains 15 residues. Germline CDR1 SGHRS, CDR2 YFSETQ.

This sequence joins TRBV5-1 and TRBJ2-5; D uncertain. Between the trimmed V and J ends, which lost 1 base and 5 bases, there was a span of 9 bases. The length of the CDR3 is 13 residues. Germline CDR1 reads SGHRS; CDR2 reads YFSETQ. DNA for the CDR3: TGCGCCAGCAGCTTGAGCATAGGGGAGACCCAGTACTTC. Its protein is CASSLSIGETQYF. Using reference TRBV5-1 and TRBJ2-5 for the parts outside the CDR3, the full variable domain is KAGVTQTPRYLIKTRGQQVTLSCSPISGHRSVSWYQQTPGQGLQFLFEYFSETQRNKGNFPGRFSGRQFSNSRSEMNVSTLELGDSALYLCASSLSIGETQYFGPGTRLLVL.

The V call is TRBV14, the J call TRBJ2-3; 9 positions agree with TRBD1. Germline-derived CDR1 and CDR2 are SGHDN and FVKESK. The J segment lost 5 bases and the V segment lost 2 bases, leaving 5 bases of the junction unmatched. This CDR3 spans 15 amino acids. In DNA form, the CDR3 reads TGTGCCAGCAGCCAACCTACAGGGGGCCGAGATACGCAGTATTTT. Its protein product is CASSQPTGGRDTQYF.

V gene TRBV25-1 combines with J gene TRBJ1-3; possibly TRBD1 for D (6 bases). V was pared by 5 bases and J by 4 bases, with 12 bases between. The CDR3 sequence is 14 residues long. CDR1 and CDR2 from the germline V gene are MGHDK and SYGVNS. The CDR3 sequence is CASSRPGEGNTIYF. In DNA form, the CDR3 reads TGTGCCAGCAGTCGTCCAGGGGAAGGAAACACCATATATTTT.

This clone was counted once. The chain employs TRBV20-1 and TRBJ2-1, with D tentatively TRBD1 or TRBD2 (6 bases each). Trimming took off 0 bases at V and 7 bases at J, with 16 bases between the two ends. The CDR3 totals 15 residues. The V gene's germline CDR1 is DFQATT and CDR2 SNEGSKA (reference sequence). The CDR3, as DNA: TGCAGTGCTAGAGATCTGGGGGGCAGTAAGAATGAGCAGTTCTTC. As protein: CSARDLGGSKNEQFF.

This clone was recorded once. The CDR3: CASSSTPGPYEQYF. DNA for the CDR3: TGTGCCAGCAGCTCCACTCCTGGCCCCTACGAGCAGTACTTC. This rearrangement joins TRBV7-2 to TRBJ2-7; D unresolved. Germline CDR1 is SGHTA and CDR2 is FQGNSA. Trimming took off 4 bases at V and 2 bases at J, with 12 bases between the two ends. This CDR3 is 14 amino acids long.

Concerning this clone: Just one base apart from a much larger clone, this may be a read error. CDR3 residues: CASSPDLTNEKLSF. Here the CDR3 DNA reads TGTGCCAGCAGCCCGGACTTGACTAATGAAAAACTGTCTTTT. The rearrangement uses TRBV9 and TRBJ1-4; D ambiguous. This CDR3 contains 14 residues. Per germline, CDR1 SGDLS and CDR2 YYNGEE. The whole variable domain, remainder taken from reference TRBV9 and TRBJ1-4, is DSGVTQTPKHLITATGQRVTLRCSPRSGDLSVYWYQQSLDQGLQFLIQYYNGEERAKGNILERFSAQQFPDLHSELNLSSLELGDSALYFCASSPDLTNEKLSFGSGTQLSVL.

Here the CDR3 reads CASSFFPTGGRNEQYF. The DNA of the CDR3 is TGTGCCAGCAGCTTTTTCCCTACCGGGGGCCGCAACGAGCAGTACTTC. This sequence joins TRBV11-1 and TRBJ2-7; D tentatively reads TRBD1 or TRBD2 (6 bases each). The CDR3 is 16 amino acids. V was pared by 3 bases and J by 5 bases, with 20 bases between. The germline gives CDR1 SGHAT, CDR2 FQDESV (reference sequence).

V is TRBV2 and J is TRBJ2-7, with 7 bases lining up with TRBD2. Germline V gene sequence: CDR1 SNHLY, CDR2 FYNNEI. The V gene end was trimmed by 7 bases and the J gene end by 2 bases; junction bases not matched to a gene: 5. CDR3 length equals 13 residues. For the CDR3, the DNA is TGTGCCAGCAATTGGGCGGGAGCCTACGAGCAGTACTTC. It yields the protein CASNWAGAYEQYF.

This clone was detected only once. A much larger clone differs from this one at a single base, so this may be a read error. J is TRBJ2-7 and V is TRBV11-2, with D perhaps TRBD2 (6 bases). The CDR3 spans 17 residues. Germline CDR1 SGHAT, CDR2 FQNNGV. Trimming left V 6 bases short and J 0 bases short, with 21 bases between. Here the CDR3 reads CASSPRGSDLLSYEQYF. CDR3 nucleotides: TGTGCCAGCAGTCCGCGGGGTAGTGACTTGCTCTCCTACGAGCAGTACTTC.

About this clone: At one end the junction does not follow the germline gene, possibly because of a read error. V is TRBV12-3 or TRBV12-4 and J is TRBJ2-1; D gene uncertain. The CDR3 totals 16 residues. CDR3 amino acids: CAGSFGRAGYPNEQFF. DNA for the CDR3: TGTGCCGGCAGTTTTGGGCGTGCCGGGTACCCAAATGAGCAGTTCTTC.

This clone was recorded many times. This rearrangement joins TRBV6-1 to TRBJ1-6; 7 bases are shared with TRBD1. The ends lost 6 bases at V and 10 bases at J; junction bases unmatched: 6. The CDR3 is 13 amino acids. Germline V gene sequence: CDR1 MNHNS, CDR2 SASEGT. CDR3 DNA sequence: TGTGCCAGCAGGAAACAGGGGCGATCACCCCTCCACTTT. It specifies CASRKQGRSPLHF.

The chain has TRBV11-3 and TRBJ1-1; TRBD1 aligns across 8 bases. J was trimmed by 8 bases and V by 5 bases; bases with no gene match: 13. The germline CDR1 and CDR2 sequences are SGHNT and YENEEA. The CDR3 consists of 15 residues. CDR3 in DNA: TGTGCCAGCAGCCCCCAGGACAGGGTTGGTGACGAAGCTTTCTTT. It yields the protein CASSPQDRVGDEAFF.

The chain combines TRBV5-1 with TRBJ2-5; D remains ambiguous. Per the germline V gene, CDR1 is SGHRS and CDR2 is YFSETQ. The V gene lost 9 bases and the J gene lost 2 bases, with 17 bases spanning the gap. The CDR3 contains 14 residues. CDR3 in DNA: TGCGCCATCATCTTGGTGGTACCTCAAGAGACCCAGTACTTC. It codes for CAIILVVPQETQYF. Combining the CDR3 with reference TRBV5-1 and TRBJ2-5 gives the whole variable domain KAGVTQTPRYLIKTRGQQVTLSCSPISGHRSVSWYQQTPGQGLQFLFEYFSETQRNKGNFPGRFSGRQFSNSRSEMNVSTLELGDSALYLCAIILVVPQETQYFGPGTRLLVL.

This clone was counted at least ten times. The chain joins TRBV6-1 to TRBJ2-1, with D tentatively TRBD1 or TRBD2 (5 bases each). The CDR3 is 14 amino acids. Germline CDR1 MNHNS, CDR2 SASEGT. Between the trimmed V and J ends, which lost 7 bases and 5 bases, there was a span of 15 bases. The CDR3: CASNRDADNNEQFF. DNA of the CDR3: TGTGCCAGCAATCGGGACGCAGACAACAATGAGCAGTTCTTC.

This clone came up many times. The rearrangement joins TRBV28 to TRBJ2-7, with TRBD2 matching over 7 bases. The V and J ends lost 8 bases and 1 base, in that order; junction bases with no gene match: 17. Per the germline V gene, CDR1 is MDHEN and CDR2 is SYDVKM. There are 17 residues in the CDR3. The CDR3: CASSVQGQGLKSYEQYF. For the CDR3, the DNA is TGTGCCAGCTCAGTTCAGGGCCAGGGACTAAAATCCTACGAGCAGTACTTC.

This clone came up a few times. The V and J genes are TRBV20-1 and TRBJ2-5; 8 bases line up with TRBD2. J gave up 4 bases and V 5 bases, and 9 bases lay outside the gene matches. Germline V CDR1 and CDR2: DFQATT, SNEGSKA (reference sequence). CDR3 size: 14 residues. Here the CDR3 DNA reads TGCAGTGCTGCACCGGGACTAGGTCGAGAGACCCAGTACTTC. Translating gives CSAAPGLGRETQYF.

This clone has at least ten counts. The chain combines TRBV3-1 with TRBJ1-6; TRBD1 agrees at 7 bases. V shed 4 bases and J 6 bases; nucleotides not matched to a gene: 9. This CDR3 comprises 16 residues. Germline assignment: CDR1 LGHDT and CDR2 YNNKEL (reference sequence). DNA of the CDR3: TGTGCCAGCAGCCTTGTCGGGGGACAGTTTAATTCACCCCTCCACTTT. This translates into CASSLVGGQFNSPLHF.

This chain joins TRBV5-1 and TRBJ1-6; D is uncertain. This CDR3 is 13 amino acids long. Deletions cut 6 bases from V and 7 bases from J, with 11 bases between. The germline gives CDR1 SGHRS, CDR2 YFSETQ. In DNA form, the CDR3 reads TGCGCCAGCACCACCTCTGGAAATTCACCCCTCCACTTT. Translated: CASTTSGNSPLHF.

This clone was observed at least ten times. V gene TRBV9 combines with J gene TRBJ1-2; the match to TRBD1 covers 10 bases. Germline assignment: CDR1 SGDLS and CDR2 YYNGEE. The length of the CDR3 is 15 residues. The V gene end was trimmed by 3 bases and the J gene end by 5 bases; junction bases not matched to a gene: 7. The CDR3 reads CASSAAGTGEYGYTF. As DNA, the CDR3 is TGTGCCAGCAGCGCCGCCGGGACAGGGGAATATGGCTACACCTTC.